This T cell receptor (beta chain) came from a study of blood T cells in healthy people across ages. Sample-barcoded 5' priming and a J-beta primer mix drove a second PCR of 7 to 11 cycles. TCRdb re-called the 5' RACE reads through MiXCR, storing one row per CDR3 protein. Of about 770,000 distinct CDR3 sequences listed, more than 40% are singletons. V was pared by 1 base and J by 5 bases, with 8 bases of the junction left unmatched. The CDR3 is 15 amino acids. In germline, CDR1 is DFQATT, CDR2 SNEGSKA (reference sequence). This TCR was recovered from a man in his sixties in good health. The chain links TRBV20-1 to TRBJ2-5, with 9 bases identical to TRBD1. The material sequenced was blood. CDR3 DNA: TGCAGTGCTAGAGCCGGACAGGGGATAATGGAGACCCAGTACTTC. It codes for CSARAGQGIMETQYF.